This T cell receptor (beta chain) emerged from a study of blood T cell repertoires in COVID-19. Overall study: The origin of the acute and convalescent COVID-19 samples was the United States, Italy and Spain. Sources were T cells, B-cell-depleted T cells, or PBMCs; the material itself was cDNA or gDNA.

This clone has a handful of counts. V was pared by 2 bases and J by 4 bases, with 12 bases of the junction left unmatched. Germline values: CDR1 MNHNS, CDR2 SASEGT. The CDR3 extends over 17 amino acids. Original analysis: Amplifying reference gene primers gave estimates of nucleated cell counts. Assay: immunoSEQ multiplex PCR; the TCRdb copy retains only in-frame clones and omits some. The V and J calls and clone size come from that table; D and trimming were worked out from the DNA. The table has tens of thousands of clones, over 75% seen once; the top ten hold roughly 13%. This TCR derives from a human donor with active COVID-19. The donor label of this sample is uncertain. V gene TRBV6-1 combines with J gene TRBJ1-1; 8 bases line up with TRBD1. The sequencing input was peripheral blood. The CDR3 is CASSERDRGEAITEAFF. The CDR3 coding sequence is TGTGCCAGCAGTGAACGAGACAGGGGAGAGGCCATCACTGAAGCTTTCTTT.